This T cell receptor beta chain was captured in a study of blood T cell repertoires in COVID-19 (dated by TCRdb to 2019 to 2021). Broadly, across the study: Samples covering the acute and convalescent phases of COVID-19 were provided by collaborators in the United States, Italy and Spain. The prospective study material was composed of cDNA or gDNA derived from T cells, B-cell-depleted T cells, or PBMCs. A de-identified subject ID, COVID-19 status, age in years and sex were almost always included in the sample metadata. Subjects who had been exposed to COVID-19, were actively infected with it, or had recovered from it provided the deeply sampled blood TCRbeta repertoires that made up the dataset. Samples came from the ongoing ImmuneRACE study (first 160 participants) plus 1,254 subjects from 6 global collaborators. Where available, HLA class I and class II types were obtained from metadata supplied by the sample provider rather than from assay-based typing. The repertoires were released in a freely available public database intended as a resource for research on the immune response to SARS-CoV-2.

TCRbeta CDR3 regions were amplified from genomic DNA using the immunoSEQ Assay, a bias-controlled multiplex PCR. The original pipeline was this. The number of nucleated cells in each sample was estimated from the amplification of reference gene primers within the assay. To quantify the absolute abundance of each unique TCRbeta CDR3 rearrangement, sequence reads were collapsed and filtered. For each sample, productive Simpson clonality was calculated by taking the square root of Simpson's diversity index across productive rearrangements. TCRdb carries this immuneACCESS record with in-frame sequences only. Its versions omit some clonotypes, under half of them owing to an unresolved V gene in the studies checked, with the rest unexplained. The DNA gave D and trimming, while V, J and clone size come from that table. This sample is represented by 650,000 to 800,000 clones; 85% to 90% of them were singletons. The top ten clonotypes cover 0.2% to 0.3% of the sample.

Each collaborating institution followed its own protocols to collect whole blood in K2EDTA tubes. Collaborator samples were shipped for TCRbeta analysis as frozen whole blood, isolated PBMCs, or DNA extracted from either sample type. A note on this clone: This clone's antigen is unknown. Base qualities were left out, and no much larger clone turns up one base away.

Inclusive of the bounding cysteine and phenylalanine, the CDR3 is 18 residues long. Of the read, only the CDR3 DNA is kept; its 54 bases are in frame from base 1. V is shortened by 2 bases, J by 0 bases, and the region joining them spans 17 bases. Results the study describes overall, beyond this receptor: How much clinical and demographic metadata was included differed by source and by participant, and the metadata was provided uncurated.

This TCR derives from a woman under 30 with acute or convalescent COVID-19. Specimen: peripheral blood. The chain is made from TRBV23-1 and TRBJ2-1; the D gene cannot be named for sure. TRBV23-1 is known as an ORF, though its function is uncertain. This receptor has the CDR3 CASSQLRPGESSYNEQFF. The DNA sequence is given as TGCGCCAGCAGTCAACTCCGCCCCGGTGAGAGCTCCTACAATGAGCAGTTCTTC.